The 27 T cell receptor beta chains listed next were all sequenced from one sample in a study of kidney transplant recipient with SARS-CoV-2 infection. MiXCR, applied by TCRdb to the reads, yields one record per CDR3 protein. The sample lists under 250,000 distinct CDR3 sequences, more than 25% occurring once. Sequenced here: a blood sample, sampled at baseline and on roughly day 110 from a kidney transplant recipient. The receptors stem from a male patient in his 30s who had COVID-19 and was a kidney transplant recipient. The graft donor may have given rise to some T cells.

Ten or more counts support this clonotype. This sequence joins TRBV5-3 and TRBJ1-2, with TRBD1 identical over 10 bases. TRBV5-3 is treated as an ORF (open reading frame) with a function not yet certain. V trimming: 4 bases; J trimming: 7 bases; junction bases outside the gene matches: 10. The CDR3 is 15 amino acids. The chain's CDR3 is CARSIEQTGGLGYTF. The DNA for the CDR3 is TGTGCCAGAAGCATAGAACAGACAGGGGGCCTTGGCTACACCTTC.

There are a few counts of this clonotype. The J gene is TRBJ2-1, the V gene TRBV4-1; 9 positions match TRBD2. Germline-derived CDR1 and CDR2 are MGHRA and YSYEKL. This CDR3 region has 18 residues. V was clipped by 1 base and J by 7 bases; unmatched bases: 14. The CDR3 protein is CASSQVDMGLARGNEQFF. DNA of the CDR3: TGCGCCAGCAGCCAAGTTGACATGGGACTAGCAAGGGGGAATGAGCAGTTCTTC.

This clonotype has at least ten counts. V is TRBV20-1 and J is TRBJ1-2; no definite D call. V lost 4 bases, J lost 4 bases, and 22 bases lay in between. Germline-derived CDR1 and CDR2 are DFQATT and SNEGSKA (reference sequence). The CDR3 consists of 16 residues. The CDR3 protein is CSANQKLFRKTYGYTF. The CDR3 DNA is TGCAGTGCTAATCAAAAGCTGTTTCGAAAGACCTATGGCTACACCTTC.

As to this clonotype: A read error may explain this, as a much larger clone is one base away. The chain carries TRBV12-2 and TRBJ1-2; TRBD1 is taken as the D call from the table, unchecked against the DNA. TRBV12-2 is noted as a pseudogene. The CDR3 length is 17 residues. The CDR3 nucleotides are TGTGCAAGTCGCTACAGGAAGACTCTACGAAAGACCTATGGCTACACCTTC. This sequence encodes CASRYRKTLRKTYGYTF.

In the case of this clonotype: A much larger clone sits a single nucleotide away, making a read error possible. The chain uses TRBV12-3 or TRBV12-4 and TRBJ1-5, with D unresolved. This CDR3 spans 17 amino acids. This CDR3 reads CASSLAGAGSSNQPHHF. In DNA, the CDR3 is TGTGCCAGCAGTTTAGCAGGAGCGGGGAGTAGCAATCAGCCCCATCATTTT.

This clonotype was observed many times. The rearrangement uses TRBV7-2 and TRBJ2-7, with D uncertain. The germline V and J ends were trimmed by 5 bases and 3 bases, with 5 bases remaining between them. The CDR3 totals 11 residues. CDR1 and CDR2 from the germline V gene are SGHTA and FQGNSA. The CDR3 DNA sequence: TGTGCCAGCAGCCCCTACTACGAGCAGTACTTC. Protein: CASSPYYEQYF.

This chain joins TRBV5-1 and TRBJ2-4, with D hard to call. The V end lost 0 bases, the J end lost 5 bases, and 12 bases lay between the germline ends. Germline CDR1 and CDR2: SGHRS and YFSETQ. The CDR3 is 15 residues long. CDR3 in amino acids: CASSLGPSTENIQYF. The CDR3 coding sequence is TGCGCCAGCAGCTTGGGGCCTTCTACGGAAAACATTCAGTACTTC. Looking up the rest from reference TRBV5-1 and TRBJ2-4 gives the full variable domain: KAGVTQTPRYLIKTRGQQVTLSCSPISGHRSVSWYQQTPGQGLQFLFEYFSETQRNKGNFPGRFSGRQFSNSRSEMNVSTLELGDSALYLCASSLGPSTENIQYFGAGTRLSVL.

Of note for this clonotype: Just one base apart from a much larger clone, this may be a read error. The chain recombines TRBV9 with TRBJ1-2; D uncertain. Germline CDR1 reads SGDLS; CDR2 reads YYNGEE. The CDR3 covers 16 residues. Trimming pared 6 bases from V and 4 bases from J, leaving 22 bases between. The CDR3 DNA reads TGTGCCAGCATAATCCCGTACCCAAGAAAGACCTATGGCTACACCTTC. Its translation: CASIIPYPRKTYGYTF.

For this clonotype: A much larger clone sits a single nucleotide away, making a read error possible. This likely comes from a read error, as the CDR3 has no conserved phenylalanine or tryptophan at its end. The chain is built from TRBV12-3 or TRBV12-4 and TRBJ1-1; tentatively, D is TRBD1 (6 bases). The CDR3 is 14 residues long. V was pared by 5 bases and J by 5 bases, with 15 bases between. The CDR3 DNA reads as TGTGCCAGCAGTGCTGACCAGGGGTTGACTGAAGCTTTCCTT. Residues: CASSADQGLTEAFL.

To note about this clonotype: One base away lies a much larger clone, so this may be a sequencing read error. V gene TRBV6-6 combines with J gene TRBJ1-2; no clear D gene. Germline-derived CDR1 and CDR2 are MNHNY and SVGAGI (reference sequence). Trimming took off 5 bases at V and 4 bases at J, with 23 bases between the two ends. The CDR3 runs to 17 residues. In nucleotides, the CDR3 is TGTGCCAGCAGTGGTCTGCTAGGTGGGAGAAAGACCTATGGCTACACCTTC. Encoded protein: CASSGLLGGRKTYGYTF.

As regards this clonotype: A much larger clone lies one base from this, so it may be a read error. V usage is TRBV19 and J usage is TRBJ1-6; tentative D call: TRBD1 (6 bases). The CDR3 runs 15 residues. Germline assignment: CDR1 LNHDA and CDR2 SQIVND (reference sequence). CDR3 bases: TGTGCCAGTAGTGTAGGGGGAGAGAATAATTCACTCCTCCACTTT. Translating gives CASSVGGENNSLLHF.

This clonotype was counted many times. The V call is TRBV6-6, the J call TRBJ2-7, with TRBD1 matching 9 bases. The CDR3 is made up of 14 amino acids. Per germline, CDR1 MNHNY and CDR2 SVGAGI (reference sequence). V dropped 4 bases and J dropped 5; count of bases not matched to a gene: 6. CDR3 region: CASSWDRVGDEQYF. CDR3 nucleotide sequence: TGTGCCAGCAGTTGGGACAGGGTTGGAGACGAGCAGTACTTC.

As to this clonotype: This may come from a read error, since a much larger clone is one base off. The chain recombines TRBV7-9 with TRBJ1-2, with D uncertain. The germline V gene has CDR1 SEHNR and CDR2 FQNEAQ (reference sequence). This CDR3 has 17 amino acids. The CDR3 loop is CSSSVVNRDGKTYGYTF. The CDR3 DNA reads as TGTTCCAGCAGCGTTGTAAACAGAGACGGAAAGACCTATGGCTACACCTTC.

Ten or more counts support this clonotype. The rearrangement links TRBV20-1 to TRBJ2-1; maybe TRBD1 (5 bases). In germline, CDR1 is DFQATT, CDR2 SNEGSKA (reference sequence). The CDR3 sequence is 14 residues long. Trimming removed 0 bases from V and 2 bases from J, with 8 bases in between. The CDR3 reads CSARDQGAYNEQFF. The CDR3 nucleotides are TGCAGTGCTAGAGATCAAGGGGCCTACAATGAGCAGTTCTTC.

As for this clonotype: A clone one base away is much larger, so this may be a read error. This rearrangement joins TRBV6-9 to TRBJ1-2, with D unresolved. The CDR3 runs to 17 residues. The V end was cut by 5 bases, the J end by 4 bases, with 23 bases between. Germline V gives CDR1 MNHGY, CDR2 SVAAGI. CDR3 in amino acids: CASSALPPHGKTYGYTF. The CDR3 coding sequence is TGTGCCAGCAGTGCTCTGCCGCCTCACGGAAAGACCTATGGCTACACCTTC.

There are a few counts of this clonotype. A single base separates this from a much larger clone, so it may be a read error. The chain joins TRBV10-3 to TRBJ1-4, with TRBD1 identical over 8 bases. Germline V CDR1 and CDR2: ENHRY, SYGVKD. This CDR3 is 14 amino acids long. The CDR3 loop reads CTIREQGGSEKLFF. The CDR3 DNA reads TGTACCATCAGGGAACAGGGGGGGTCAGAAAAACTGTTTTTT.

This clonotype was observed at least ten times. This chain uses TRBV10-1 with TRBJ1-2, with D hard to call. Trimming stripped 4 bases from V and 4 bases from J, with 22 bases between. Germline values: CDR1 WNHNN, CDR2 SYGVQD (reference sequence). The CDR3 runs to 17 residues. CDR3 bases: TGCGCCAGCAGTGGTTTTTCAAGATCGCGAAAGACCTATGGCTACACCTTC. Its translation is CASSGFSRSRKTYGYTF.

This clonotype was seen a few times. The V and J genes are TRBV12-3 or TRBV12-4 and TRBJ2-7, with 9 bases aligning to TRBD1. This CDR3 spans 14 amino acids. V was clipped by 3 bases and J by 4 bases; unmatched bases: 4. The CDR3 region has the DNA TGTGCCAGCAGTTTCCGAGGACAGGGGTACGAGCAGTACTTC. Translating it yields CASSFRGQGYEQYF.

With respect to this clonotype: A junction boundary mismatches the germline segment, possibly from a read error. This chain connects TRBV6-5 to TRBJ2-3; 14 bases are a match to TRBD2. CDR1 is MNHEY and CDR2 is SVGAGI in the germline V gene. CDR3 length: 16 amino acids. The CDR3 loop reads CTSSQPTSGGAGTQYF. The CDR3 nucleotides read TGTACCAGCAGTCAACCGACTAGCGGGGGGGCAGGGACGCAGTATTTT.

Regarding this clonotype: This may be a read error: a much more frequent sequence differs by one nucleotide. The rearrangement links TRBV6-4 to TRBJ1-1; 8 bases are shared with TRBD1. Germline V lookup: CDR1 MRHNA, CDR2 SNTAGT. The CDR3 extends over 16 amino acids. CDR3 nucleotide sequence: TGTGCCCGCAGTGATAATCCGGGGACAGGCGCTACTGAAGCTTTCTTT. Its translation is CARSDNPGTGATEAFF.

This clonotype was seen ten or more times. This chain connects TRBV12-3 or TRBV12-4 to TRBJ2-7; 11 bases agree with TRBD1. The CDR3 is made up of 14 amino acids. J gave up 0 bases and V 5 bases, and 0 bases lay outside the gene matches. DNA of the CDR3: TGTGCCAGCAGTGGGACAGGGGGCTCCTACGAGCAGTACTTC. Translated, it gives CASSGTGGSYEQYF.

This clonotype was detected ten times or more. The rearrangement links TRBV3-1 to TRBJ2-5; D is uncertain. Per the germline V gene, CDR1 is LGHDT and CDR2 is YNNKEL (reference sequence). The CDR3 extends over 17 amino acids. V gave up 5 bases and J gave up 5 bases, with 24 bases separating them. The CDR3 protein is CASSWTNPISFSETQYF. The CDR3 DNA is TGTGCCAGCAGCTGGACCAATCCCATTTCTTTCTCTGAGACCCAGTACTTC.

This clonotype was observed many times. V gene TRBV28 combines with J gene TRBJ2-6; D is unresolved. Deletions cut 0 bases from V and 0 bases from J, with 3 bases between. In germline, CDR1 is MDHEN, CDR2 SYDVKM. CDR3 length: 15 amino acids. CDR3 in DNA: TGTGCCAGCAGTTTATGGGTCTCTGGGGCCAACGTCCTGACTTTC. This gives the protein CASSLWVSGANVLTF.

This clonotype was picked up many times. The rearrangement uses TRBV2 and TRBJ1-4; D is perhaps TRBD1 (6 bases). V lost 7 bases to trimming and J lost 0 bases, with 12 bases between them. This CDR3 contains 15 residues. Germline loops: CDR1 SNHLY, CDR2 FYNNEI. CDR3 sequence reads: CASILGGSTNEKLFF. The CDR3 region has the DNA TGTGCCAGCATCCTAGGGGGTTCAACTAATGAAAAACTGTTTTTT. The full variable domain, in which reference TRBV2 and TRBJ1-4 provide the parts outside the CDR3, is EPEVTQTPSHQVTQMGQEVILRCVPISNHLYFYWYRQILGQKVEFLVSFYNNEISEKSEIFDDQFSVERPDGSNFTLKIRSTKLEDSAMYFCASILGGSTNEKLFFGSGTQLSVL.

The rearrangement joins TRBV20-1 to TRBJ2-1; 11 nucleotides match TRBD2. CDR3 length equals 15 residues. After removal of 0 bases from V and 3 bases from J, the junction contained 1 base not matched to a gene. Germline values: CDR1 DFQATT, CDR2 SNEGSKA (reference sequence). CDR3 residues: CSARDTSGGYNEQFF. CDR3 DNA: TGCAGTGCTAGAGATACTAGCGGGGGCTACAATGAGCAGTTCTTC.

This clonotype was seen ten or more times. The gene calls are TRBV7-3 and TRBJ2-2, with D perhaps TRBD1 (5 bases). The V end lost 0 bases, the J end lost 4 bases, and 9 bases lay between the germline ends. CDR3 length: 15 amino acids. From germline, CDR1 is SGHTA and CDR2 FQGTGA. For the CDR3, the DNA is TGTGCCAGCAGCTTAACGGGGCACGCCACCGGGGAGCTGTTTTTT. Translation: CASSLTGHATGELFF.

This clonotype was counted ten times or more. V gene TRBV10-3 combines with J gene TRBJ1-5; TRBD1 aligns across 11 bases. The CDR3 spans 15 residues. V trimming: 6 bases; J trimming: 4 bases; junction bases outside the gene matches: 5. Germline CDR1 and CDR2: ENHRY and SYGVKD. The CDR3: CAIRAGTGGNQPQHF. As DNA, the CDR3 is TGTGCCATCAGGGCCGGGACAGGGGGTAATCAGCCCCAGCATTTT.